This is a list of T cell receptor beta chains from one sample in a study of blood T cell repertoires in COVID-19. Profiling relied on immunoSEQ multiplex PCR, and the TCRdb table lists in-frame clones only, not all of them. The profile shows tens of thousands of clones, approximately 90% of them singletons. Sequencing used peripheral blood. These receptors came from a human donor with active COVID-19. The donor label of this sample is uncertain. CDR3s include the opening cysteine and the closing phenylalanine or tryptophan. Each record gives: CDR3 protein, V gene.

cdr3_aa: CASKGQGSYEQYF
v_call: TRBV19

cdr3_aa: CASSLSRDANEQFF
v_call: TRBV7-3

cdr3_aa: CASSQDQEAGGVHEQYF
v_call: TRBV4-1

cdr3_aa: CAISEKGTEAFF
v_call: TRBV10-3

cdr3_aa: CASSVNSHTGELFF
v_call: TRBV5-6

cdr3_aa: CASSYRATGRGEQFF
v_call: TRBV6-5

cdr3_aa: CASSFQLAGDGTDTQYF
v_call: TRBV27

cdr3_aa: CASSLASGTRSNEQFF
v_call: TRBV5-1

cdr3_aa: CASVAGGVSGGELFF
v_call: TRBV6-5

cdr3_aa: CASSFARNQPQHF
v_call: TRBV27

cdr3_aa: CSGTLAGVNEQFF
v_call: TRBV29-1

cdr3_aa: CASSPLGQGETEAFF
v_call: TRBV6-6

cdr3_aa: CASSGPSGYEQYF
v_call: TRBV12-3/TRBV12-4

cdr3_aa: CASSLGQALSTDTQYF
v_call: TRBV27

cdr3_aa: CAISEDTGEGYGYTF
v_call: TRBV10-3

cdr3_aa: CSASPPTQGDNSPLHF
v_call: TRBV20-1

cdr3_aa: CAPGAQHF
v_call: TRBV11-3

cdr3_aa: CASSFRGEDYGYTF
v_call: TRBV28

cdr3_aa: CASSLGQGFANTGELFF
v_call: TRBV11-2

cdr3_aa: CASSLGGAPPSYEQYF
v_call: TRBV5-6

cdr3_aa: CASSLEGQGVVETQYF
v_call: TRBV5-1

cdr3_aa: CASSFTGGQPQHF
v_call: TRBV12-3/TRBV12-4

cdr3_aa: CATSRKGGSLDSGYGYTF
v_call: TRBV15

cdr3_aa: CATSAPPGSRQGLVNEQFF
v_call: TRBV24-1

cdr3_aa: CASSQDNFYNEQFF
v_call: TRBV4-1

cdr3_aa: CASSPTTGGAGQPQHF
v_call: TRBV9

cdr3_aa: CASSLGDRGIYEQYF
v_call: TRBV2

cdr3_aa: CASSRDSQETQYF
v_call: TRBV2

cdr3_aa: CAATGDGYTF
v_call: TRBV30

cdr3_aa: CASSVEAASGSDTQYF
v_call: TRBV9

cdr3_aa: CASSSWANSGELFF
v_call: TRBV5-6

cdr3_aa: CAISESVLTSGGREQYF
v_call: TRBV10-3

cdr3_aa: CATSEDRDSQETQYF
v_call: TRBV24-1

cdr3_aa: CASSLSGSSTDTQYF
v_call: TRBV9

cdr3_aa: CASSLDTGVGYGYTF
v_call: TRBV7-9

cdr3_aa: CAISSGQGKYEQYF
v_call: TRBV10-3

cdr3_aa: CATRKEWTQYF
v_call: TRBV6-6

cdr3_aa: CASSLPSGGTQETQYF
v_call: TRBV6-2/TRBV6-3

cdr3_aa: CASSGTGLAVSYNEQFF
v_call: TRBV6-1

cdr3_aa: CASRAGSSSYEQYF
v_call: TRBV2

cdr3_aa: CASSIKGANTGELFF
v_call: TRBV9

cdr3_aa: CASSLGTNRRAFF
v_call: TRBV11-2